The clone carrying this T cell receptor (beta chain) has ten or more counts. Time point described: newly diagnosed GD, antithyroid drugs for less than 3 months. Generation of the TCR library employed RNA extracted from PBMCs. Investigators prepared the TCR beta libraries by applying iRepertoire HTBI primers and Arm-PCR of CDR3 regions. TCRdb reprocessed the multiplex PCR reads with MiXCR, giving one entry per CDR3 protein. This sample has a few hundred thousand distinct CDR3 sequences, with 12% to 15% found just once. The sample originates from a study of regulatory T cells in long-lasting Graves disease. Study information: Newly diagnosed Graves' patients had taken antithyroid drugs under 3 months.

Deletions cut 7 bases from V and 2 bases from J, with 9 bases between. The CDR3 consists of 13 residues. Germline loops: CDR1 MDHEN, CDR2 SYDVKM. The same data also contributed to another study, on T cells in Graves' hyperthyroidism and ophthalmopathy. That study reports: Classification by a 13 V-J model distinguished ophthalmopathy from stable hyperthyroidism.

This receptor was identified in a woman between 45 and 60 years old with Graves disease. Source: peripheral blood mononuclear cells (PBMCs), taken at new diagnosis, from a patient treated with antithyroid drugs. The chain has TRBV28 and TRBJ1-5, with no clear D. CDR3 in amino acids: CASNPRGNQPQHF. The CDR3 DNA reads TGTGCCAGCAATCCCCGAGGCAATCAGCCCCAGCATTTT.